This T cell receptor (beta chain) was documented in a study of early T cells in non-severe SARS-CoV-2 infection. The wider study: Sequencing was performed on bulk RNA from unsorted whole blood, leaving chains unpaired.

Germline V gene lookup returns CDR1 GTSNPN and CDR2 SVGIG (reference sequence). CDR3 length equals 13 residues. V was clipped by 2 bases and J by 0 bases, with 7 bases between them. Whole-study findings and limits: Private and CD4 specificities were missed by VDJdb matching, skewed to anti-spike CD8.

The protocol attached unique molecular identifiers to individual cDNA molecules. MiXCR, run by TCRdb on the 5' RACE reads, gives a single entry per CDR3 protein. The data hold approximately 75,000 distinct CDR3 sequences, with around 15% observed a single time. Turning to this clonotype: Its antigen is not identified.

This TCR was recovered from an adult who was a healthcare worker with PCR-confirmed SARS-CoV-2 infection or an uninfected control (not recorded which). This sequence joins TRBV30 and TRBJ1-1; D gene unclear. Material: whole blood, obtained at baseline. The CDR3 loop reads CAWSLWMNTEAFF. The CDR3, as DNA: TGTGCCTGGAGTTTATGGATGAACACTGAAGCTTTCTTT.